This T cell receptor (beta chain) comes out of a study of blood T cells in healthy people across ages. Approximately 9 milliliters of peripheral blood were drawn from each donor into EDTA-treated tubes. The extraction recovered at least 5.5 micrograms of total RNA per sample. The CDR3 contains 15 residues. Germline CDR1 is SGHTA and CDR2 is FQGNSA. V lost 2 bases to trimming and J lost 2 bases, with 11 bases between them. Study-wide results and limits: Per million T cells, the diversity of TCR beta decreased roughly linearly as age advanced.

Of note for this clonotype: The target antigen is unknown.

PCR was performed a second time for about 7 to 11 cycles using a sample-barcoded 5' primer and a J-beta primer mix. Each cDNA molecule received a tag from a template-switch adaptor that had 12 random nucleotides. TCRdb used MiXCR to reprocess the 5' RACE reads, holding one entry per CDR3 protein. The data contain about 1.5 million distinct CDR3 sequences, roughly 43% of them singletons. The sequenced sample was blood. The chain couples TRBV7-2 to TRBJ2-3, with a possible D match to TRBD2 (6 bases). The sequence derives from a woman aged 18-30 years in good health. CDR3 DNA sequence: TGTGCCAGCAGCTTAAGGGGACTGTACACAGATACGCAGTATTTT. This encodes CASSLRGLYTDTQYF.